The rows below give T cell receptor delta chains drawn from one sample of a study of Vδ1+ human thymocytes. TCRdb reprocessed the multiplex PCR reads using CATT. This sample has more than 45,000 delta-chain clones, with approximately 16% found just once. Sequenced: Vdelta1+ gamma-delta thymocytes from the thymus. The origin of the receptors is a girl in the first two years of life who had congenital heart surgery. The conserved cysteine and the conserved F or W are not part of the CDR3 here. Not all rows give a size; the values are once, few, many and, for expanded clones, a class.

size: -; V: TRDV1; J: TRDJ1; CDR3: ALGERPSPNSLGDTCDKLI
size: -; V: TRDV2; J: TRDJ3; CDR3: ACDTSRCRTGGFPPYSWDTRQMF
size: -; V: TRDV2; J: TRDJ1; CDR3: ACDTVSLGDPTNYTDKLI
size: -; V: TRDV1; J: TRDJ1; CDR3: ALGDGSLPTSDTGGYVPDKLI
size: few; V: TRDV1; J: TRDJ1; CDR3: ALGGKPLYTGGTDKLI
size: -; V: TRDV1; J: TRDJ1; CDR3: ALEFTIVPGDTDKLI
size: few; V: TRDV1; J: -; CDR3: ALGEYWFPGEPALTAQLF
size: -; V: TRDV1; J: TRDJ1; CDR3: ALGELGPTVEEGWSPSDKLI
size: few; V: TRDV3; J: TRDJ1; CDR3: AFPLPTSPTGGYARWTDKLI
size: few; V: TRDV1; J: TRDJ1; CDR3: ALGSLPNWGIRVWYTDKLI
size: many; V: TRDV2; J: TRDJ1; CDR3: ACDPFWRIGYTRIPDKLI
size: -; V: TRDV1; J: TRDJ1; CDR3: ALGAWGTDKLI
size: -; V: TRAV29/DV5; J: TRDJ1; CDR3: APLPTHVLGARYTDKLI
size: -; V: TRDV1; J: TRDJ1; CDR3: ALGEAATNSPTSWGICLPDKLI
size: few; V: TRDV1; J: TRDJ1; CDR3: ALGGASSYTPISHWGTPYTDKLI
size: few; V: TRDV1; J: TRDJ1; CDR3: ALGEHPWPAVLTTDKLI
size: -; V: TRDV1; J: TRDJ1; CDR3: ALGERQQGGIRDTDKLI